Listed below are T cell receptor beta chains from one sample, sequenced in a study of T cells after yellow fever vaccination. Via MiXCR, TCRdb re-called the 5' RACE reads, giving one row per CDR3 protein. The sample contains roughly 96,000 distinct CDR3 sequences, roughly 8.2% of which appear only once. The source material was CD8+ T cells not binding an NS4B(214-222) dextramer, sorted from PBMCs, sampled roughly 14 days after the first yellow fever vaccination. These receptors all come from a man between 18 and 29 years old who received the YFV17D yellow fever vaccine. Each CDR3 is given with its conserved first and last residue. D genes are given only for firm matches. Expanded clones get a size class; other rows say once, few or many, or leave the size out.

v_call	clone_size	j_call	d_call	cdr3_nt	cdr3_aa
TRBV12-3/TRBV12-4	many	TRBJ2-3	NA	TGTGCCAGCAGTTTGCGGACTATGCCAGATACGCAGTATTTT	CASSLRTMPDTQYF
TRBV9	NA	TRBJ2-3	NA	TGTGCCAGCAGCGCCCACATAGGCACAGATACGCAGTATTTT	CASSAHIGTDTQYF
TRBV25-1	few	TRBJ2-2	NA	TGTGCCAGCAGTGATGGAGTAGGAGGTACCGGGGAGCTGTTTTTT	CASSDGVGGTGELFF
TRBV7-9	many	TRBJ2-7	NA	TGTGCCAGCAGTCCCGTCGAGAGCAGCTACGAGCAGTACTTC	CASSPVESSYEQYF
TRBV14	NA	TRBJ2-1	TRBD2	TGTGCCAGCAGCCATGGCGGGGGGGTTGAGCAGTTCTTC	CASSHGGGVEQFF
TRBV5-1	many	TRBJ2-3	TRBD2	TGCGCCAGCAGCCCCAGTATAGCGGGGTTCCCAGATACGCAGTATTTT	CASSPSIAGFPDTQYF
TRBV27	NA	TRBJ1-4	NA	TGTGCCAGCAGACTACAGGGCCTAAATGAAAAACCGTTTTTT	CASRLQGLNEKPFF
TRBV13	many	TRBJ2-2	NA	TGTGCCAGCAGCCCCGACCAGGTTTACACCGGGGAGCTGTTTTTT	CASSPDQVYTGELFF
TRBV7-9	NA	TRBJ2-7	NA	TGTGCCAGCTTGAAGGCAGGATGTGGCGAGCAGTACTTC	CASLKAGCGEQYF
TRBV5-6	NA	TRBJ2-1	NA	TGTGCCAGCAGTTCCGGGACAACCAACAATGAGCAGTTCTTC	CASSSGTTNNEQFF
TRBV4-1	NA	TRBJ1-1	NA	TGCGCCAGCAGCGGCCAGGGCACTGAAGCTTTCTTT	CASSGQGTEAFF
TRBV27	NA	TRBJ2-3	TRBD1	TGTGCCAGCTTTCCGGGACAGGGAATTTCAGATACGCAGTATTTT	CASFPGQGISDTQYF
TRBV5-1	many	TRBJ2-1	NA	TGCGCCAGCAGCTTGGTCGGGATGGGGGTTGATGAGCAGTTCTTC	CASSLVGMGVDEQFF
TRBV4-3	NA	TRBJ2-7	NA	TGCGCCAGCAGCCAAGAGGGCGGACGGGAGCAGTACTTC	CASSQEGGREQYF
TRBV12-3/TRBV12-4	NA	TRBJ2-3	NA	TGTGCCAGCAGTTGGGGGCTGGGGCCAGATACGCAGTATTTT	CASSWGLGPDTQYF
TRBV20-1	few	TRBJ1-5	NA	TGCAGTGCTAGTTTGGGGCTGGGTCAGCCCCAGCATTTT	CSASLGLGQPQHF
TRBV6-5	NA	TRBJ2-1	TRBD2	TGTGCCAGCACCCACTCGAGCGGGGGGTACAATGAGCAGTTCTTC	CASTHSSGGYNEQFF
TRBV12-3/TRBV12-4	many	TRBJ2-7	NA	TGTGCCAGCAGTTACGGCGGGGCCTACGAGCAGTACTTC	CASSYGGAYEQYF
TRBV20-1	few	TRBJ2-1	TRBD2	TGCAGTGCTAGAGTCGGGACTAGCTCTTTCAATGAGCAGTTCTTC	CSARVGTSSFNEQFF
TRBV10-3	many	TRBJ2-1	TRBD2	TGTGCCATCGCGGGCTCAGACCAGCGGGGAAACGATGAGCAGTTCTTC	CAIAGSDQRGNDEQFF
TRBV15	many	TRBJ2-2	TRBD1	TGTGCCACCAGCAGAGGTGCGACAGGGGGCCCCGGGGAGCTGTTTTTT	CATSRGATGGPGELFF
TRBV12-3/TRBV12-4	NA	TRBJ2-2	NA	TGTGCCAGCAGTTTGAAAGCGGCTCTGAACACCGGGGAGCTGTTTTTT	CASSLKAALNTGELFF
TRBV6-5	few	TRBJ1-1	NA	TGTGCCAGCAGTTACTCGGCGGGGAACACTGAAGCTTTCTTT	CASSYSAGNTEAFF
TRBV12-3/TRBV12-4	NA	TRBJ2-5	NA	TGTGCCAGCAGTCTCGGACGGATCCAAGAGACCCAGTACTTC	CASSLGRIQETQYF
TRBV7-9	few	TRBJ2-1	NA	TGTGCCAGCAGCTCTGTGGACCACTACAATGAGCAGTTCTTC	CASSSVDHYNEQFF
TRBV27	NA	TRBJ2-7	NA	TGTGCCAGCAGTTTACATCCCCTCCACGAGCAGTACTTC	CASSLHPLHEQYF
TRBV5-1	few	TRBJ2-2	TRBD2	TGCGCCAGCAGCTTGAGTCTAGCGGGGGCCCAAACCCCCGGGGAGCTGTTTTTT	CASSLSLAGAQTPGELFF
TRBV27	few	TRBJ2-1	TRBD1	TGTGCCAGCAAGGACAGGGGCACCTACAATGAGCAGTTCTTC	CASKDRGTYNEQFF
TRBV9	NA	TRBJ1-2	NA	TGTGCCAGCAGCGAGGGGGTGAGCAGCGGCTACGCCTTC	CASSEGVSSGYAF
TRBV6-1	many	TRBJ2-1	TRBD2	TGTGCCAGCACCCAACTAGCGGGAGGGGATGAGCAGTTCTTC	CASTQLAGGDEQFF
TRBV20-1	NA	TRBJ2-7	TRBD1	TGCAGTGCTATACAGGGGGTAATCTACGAGCAGTACTTC	CSAIQGVIYEQYF
TRBV5-1	NA	TRBJ2-1	TRBD1	TGCGCCAGCAGCCCGGGACAGCAGAACAATGAGCAGTTCTTC	CASSPGQQNNEQFF
TRBV4-3	few	TRBJ2-3	NA	TGCGCCAGCAGCCCCGCACCCGTGAGGGATACGCAGTATTTT	CASSPAPVRDTQYF
TRBV6-1	few	TRBJ1-2	NA	TGTGCCAGCAGCAAAACAGGGACGACCTATGGCTACACCTTC	CASSKTGTTYGYTF
TRBV12-3/TRBV12-4	few	TRBJ2-5	NA	TGTGCCAGCAGCCGAGAGGAAGAGACCCAGTACTTC	CASSREEETQYF
TRBV7-6	NA	TRBJ1-1	NA	TGTGCCAGCAGCCGCCAGGTGTCAGGGCGAGATACTGAAGCTTTCTTT	CASSRQVSGRDTEAFF
TRBV5-1	many	TRBJ2-5	NA	TGCGCCAGCAGTTTAACGACCTCAGGGGACGAGACCCAGTACTTC	CASSLTTSGDETQYF
TRBV2	many	TRBJ2-4	NA	TGTGCCAGCTGGGACCCACCCATTCAGTACTTC	CASWDPPIQYF
TRBV29-1	few	TRBJ2-3	NA	TGCAGCACAAAGCGGGTAGGGACTAGCACAGATACGCAGTATTTT	CSTKRVGTSTDTQYF
TRBV7-6	NA	TRBJ2-7	NA	TGTGCCAGCAGCTTATCAGGTGGGGGAACCGAGCAGTACTTC	CASSLSGGGTEQYF
TRBV27	few	TRBJ2-1	TRBD2	TGTGCCAGCAGTGGACAAGCGGGGTGGTCCTACAATGAGCAGTTCTTC	CASSGQAGWSYNEQFF
TRBV10-3	NA	TRBJ2-3	TRBD2	TGTGTCTGCGGACTAGCGGGGGTACCTCGGTCCACAGATACGCAGTATTTT	CVCGLAGVPRSTDTQYF
TRBV7-9	NA	TRBJ2-2	NA	TGTGCCAGCAGCCCCCGGAACACCGGGGAGCTGTTTTTT	CASSPRNTGELFF
TRBV18	NA	TRBJ1-5	NA	TGTGCCAGCTCACCACCGGGTAGTAGCAATCAGCCCCAGCATTTT	CASSPPGSSNQPQHF
TRBV7-9	few	TRBJ1-2	NA	TGTGCCAGCAGCTTAGTAACCCTAAAACCTTACTATGGCTACACCTTC	CASSLVTLKPYYGYTF
TRBV2	NA	TRBJ1-1	NA	TGTGCCAGCAGTTGGTCGTCGTGGAACACTGAAGCTTTCTTT	CASSWSSWNTEAFF
TRBV12-3/TRBV12-4	many	TRBJ1-6	TRBD1	TGTGCCAGCAGCCCTGGGACAGGGAATTCACCCCTCCACTTT	CASSPGTGNSPLHF
TRBV6-5	many	TRBJ2-7	TRBD1	TGTGCCAGCGCCTGGACAGGGGGTGAGCAGTACTTC	CASAWTGGEQYF
TRBV5-6	NA	TRBJ2-5	TRBD2	TGTGCCAGCAGCGATGGAGGGAGGGAAGAGACCCAGTACTTC	CASSDGGREETQYF
TRBV5-6	NA	TRBJ1-2	NA	TGTGCCAGCAGACCCGACACGACAGGACTGCGGGGCTACACCTTC	CASRPDTTGLRGYTF
TRBV6-2/TRBV6-3	NA	TRBJ1-5	NA	TGTGCCAGCAGTACCCAATCTGATTATGCAACCCAGCATTTT	CASSTQSDYATQHF
TRBV7-6	NA	TRBJ2-7	NA	TGTGCCAGCAGCTTAGCGTTAGGGGCGCGTTACGAGCAGTACTTC	CASSLALGARYEQYF
TRBV5-1	many	TRBJ2-7	TRBD1	TGCGCCAGCAGCTCACGACAGGGGGACTACGAGCAGTACTTC	CASSSRQGDYEQYF
TRBV12-3/TRBV12-4	few	TRBJ1-1	NA	TGTGCCAGCAGTTTGGGCCCCAGGGCGATCACTGAAGCTTTCTTT	CASSLGPRAITEAFF
TRBV12-3/TRBV12-4	many	TRBJ2-3	TRBD2	TGTGCCAGCAGTGGGGGGACTAGCGGAACAGATACGCAGTATTTT	CASSGGTSGTDTQYF
TRBV19	few	TRBJ2-3	NA	TGTGCCAGTAGCTTTTTCCTTAGCACAGATACGCAGTATTTT	CASSFFLSTDTQYF
TRBV4-1	few	TRBJ2-6	NA	TGCGCCAGCAGCCAATGGGTGGCTGGGGCCAACGTCCTGACTTTC	CASSQWVAGANVLTF
TRBV19	NA	TRBJ1-1	NA	TGTGCCAGTAGTATCGTCGTAACAGGGCCCATGAACACTGAAGCTTTCTTT	CASSIVVTGPMNTEAFF
TRBV5-1	NA	TRBJ1-6	NA	TGCGCCAGCAGCTTAAATAATTCACCCCTCCACTTT	CASSLNNSPLHF